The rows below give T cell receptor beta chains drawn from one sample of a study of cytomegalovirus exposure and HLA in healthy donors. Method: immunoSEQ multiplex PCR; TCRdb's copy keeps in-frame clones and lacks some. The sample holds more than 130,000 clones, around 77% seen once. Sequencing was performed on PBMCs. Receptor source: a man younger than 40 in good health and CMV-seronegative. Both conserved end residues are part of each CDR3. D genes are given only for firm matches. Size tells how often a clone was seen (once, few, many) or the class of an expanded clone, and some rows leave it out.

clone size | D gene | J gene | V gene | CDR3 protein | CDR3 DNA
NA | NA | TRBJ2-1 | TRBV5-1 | CASSFRVNSEIQFF | TGCGCCAGCAGCTTTCGGGTCAACTCCGAAATACAGTTCTTC
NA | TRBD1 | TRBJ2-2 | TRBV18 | CASFRQGLSTGELFF | TGTGCCAGCTTTCGACAGGGTTTGAGCACCGGGGAGCTGTTTTTT
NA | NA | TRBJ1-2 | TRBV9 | CASSVQGNNYGYTF | TGTGCCAGCAGCGTACAGGGGAACAACTATGGCTACACCTTC
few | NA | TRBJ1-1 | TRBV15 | CATSGQQGFTEAFF | TGTGCCACCAGCGGCCAACAGGGTTTCACTGAAGCTTTCTTT
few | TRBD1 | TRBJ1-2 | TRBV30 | CAWSPGQGSGYPF | TGTGCCTGGAGTCCGGGACAGGGGAGTGGCTACCCCTTC
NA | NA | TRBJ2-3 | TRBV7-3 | CASSLGRVGTDTQYF | TGTGCCAGCAGCTTAGGGCGGGTGGGCACAGATACGCAGTATTTT
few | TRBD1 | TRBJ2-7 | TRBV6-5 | CASGGPGQGGEQYF | TGTGCCAGCGGCGGCCCGGGACAGGGTGGTGAGCAGTACTTC
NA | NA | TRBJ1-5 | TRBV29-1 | CSVGRALNQPQHF | TGCAGCGTTGGCAGGGCGCTCAATCAGCCCCAGCATTTT
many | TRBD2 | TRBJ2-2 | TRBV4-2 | CASSPGTSGGPGELFF | TGTGCCAGCAGCCCAGGGACTAGCGGGGGTCCCGGGGAGCTGTTTTTT
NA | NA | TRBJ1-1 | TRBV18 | CASSQRNPWQASYTEAFF | TGTGCCAGCTCACAGAGAAACCCGTGGCAGGCCTCGTATACTGAAGCTTTCTTT
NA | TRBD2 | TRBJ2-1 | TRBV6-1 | CASSEGRVAGELDEQFF | TGTGCCAGCAGTGAAGGGAGAGTAGCGGGAGAATTAGATGAGCAGTTCTTC
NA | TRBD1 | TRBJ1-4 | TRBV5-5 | CASSWDRGHEKLFF | TGTGCCAGCAGCTGGGACAGGGGGCATGAAAAACTGTTTTTT
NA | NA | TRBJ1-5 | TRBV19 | CASKGGVTGQPQHF | TGTGCAAGTAAGGGGGGGGTGACGGGGCAGCCCCAGCATTTT
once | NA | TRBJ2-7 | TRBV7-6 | CASSLGGGTYEQYF | TGTGCCAGCAGCTTAGGAGGGGGTACCTACGAGCAGTACTTC
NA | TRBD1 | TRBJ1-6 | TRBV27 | CASSILRQGSSPLHF | TGTGCCAGCAGTATCCTACGACAGGGTAGCTCACCCCTCCACTTT
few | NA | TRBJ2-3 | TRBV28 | CASSLNRGTDTQYF | TGTGCCAGCAGTTTAAACAGGGGCACAGATACGCAGTATTTT
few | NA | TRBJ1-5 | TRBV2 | CASREAYSNQPQHF | TGTGCCAGCAGGGAGGCCTATAGCAATCAGCCCCAGCATTTT
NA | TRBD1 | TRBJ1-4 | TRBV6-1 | CASSEYQGAYEKLFF | TGTGCCAGCAGTGAATATCAGGGGGCATATGAAAAACTGTTTTTT
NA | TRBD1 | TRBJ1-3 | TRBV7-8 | CASSLRPPGQAKISGNTIYF | TGTGCCAGCAGCTTACGACCGCCGGGACAGGCAAAAATCTCTGGAAACACCATATATTTT
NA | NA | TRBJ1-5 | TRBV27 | CASSLRYWGDQPQHF | TGTGCCAGCAGTTTAAGGTATTGGGGGGATCAGCCCCAGCATTTT
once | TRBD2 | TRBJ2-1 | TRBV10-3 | CAIRNSGIRNEQFF | TGTGCCATCAGGAATAGCGGGATAAGGAATGAGCAGTTCTTC
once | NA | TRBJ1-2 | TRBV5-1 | CASRLTANYGYTF | TGCGCCAGCAGACTCACAGCTAACTATGGCTACACCTTC
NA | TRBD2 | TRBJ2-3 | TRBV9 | CASSASGGASGDTQYF | TGTGCCAGCAGCGCCAGCGGGGGGGCGTCTGGGGATACGCAGTATTTT
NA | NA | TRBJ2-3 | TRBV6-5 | CASREDSGTDTQYF | TGTGCCAGCAGAGAGGACAGCGGCACAGATACGCAGTATTTT